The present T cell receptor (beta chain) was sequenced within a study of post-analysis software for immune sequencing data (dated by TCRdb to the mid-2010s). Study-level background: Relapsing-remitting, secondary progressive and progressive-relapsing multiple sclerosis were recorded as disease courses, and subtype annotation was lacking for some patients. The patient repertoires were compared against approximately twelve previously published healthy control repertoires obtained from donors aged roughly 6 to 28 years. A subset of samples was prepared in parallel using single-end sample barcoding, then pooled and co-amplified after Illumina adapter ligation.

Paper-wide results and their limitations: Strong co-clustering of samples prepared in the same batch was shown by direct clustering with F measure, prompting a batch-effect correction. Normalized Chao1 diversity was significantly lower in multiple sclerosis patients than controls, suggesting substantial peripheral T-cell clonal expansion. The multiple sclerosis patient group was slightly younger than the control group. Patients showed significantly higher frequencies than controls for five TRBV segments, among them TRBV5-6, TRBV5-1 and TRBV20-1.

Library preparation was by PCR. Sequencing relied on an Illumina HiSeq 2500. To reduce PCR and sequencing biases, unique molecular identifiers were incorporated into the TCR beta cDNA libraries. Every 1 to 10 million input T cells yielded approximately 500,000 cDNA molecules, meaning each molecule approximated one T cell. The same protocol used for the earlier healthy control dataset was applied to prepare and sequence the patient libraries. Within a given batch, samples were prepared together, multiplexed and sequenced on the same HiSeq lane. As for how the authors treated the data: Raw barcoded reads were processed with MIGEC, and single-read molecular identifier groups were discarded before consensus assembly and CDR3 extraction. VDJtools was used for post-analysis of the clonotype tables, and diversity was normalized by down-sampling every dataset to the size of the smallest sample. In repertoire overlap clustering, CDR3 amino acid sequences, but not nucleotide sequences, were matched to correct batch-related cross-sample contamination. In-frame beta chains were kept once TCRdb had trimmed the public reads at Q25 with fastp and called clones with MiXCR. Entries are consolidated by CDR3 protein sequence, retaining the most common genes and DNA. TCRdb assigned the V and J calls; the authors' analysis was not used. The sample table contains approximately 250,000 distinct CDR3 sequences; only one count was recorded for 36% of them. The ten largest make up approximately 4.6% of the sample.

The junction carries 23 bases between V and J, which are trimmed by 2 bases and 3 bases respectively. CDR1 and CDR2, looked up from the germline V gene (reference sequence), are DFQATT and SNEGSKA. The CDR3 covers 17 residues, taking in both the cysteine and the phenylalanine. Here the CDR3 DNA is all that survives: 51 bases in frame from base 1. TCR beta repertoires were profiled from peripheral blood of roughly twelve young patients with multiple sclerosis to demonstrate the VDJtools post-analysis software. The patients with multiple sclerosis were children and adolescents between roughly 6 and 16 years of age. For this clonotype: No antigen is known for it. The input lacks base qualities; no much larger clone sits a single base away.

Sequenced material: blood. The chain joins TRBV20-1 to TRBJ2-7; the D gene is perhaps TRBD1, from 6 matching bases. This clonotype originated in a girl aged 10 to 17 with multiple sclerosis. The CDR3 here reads CSARYIVVQGDNYEQYF. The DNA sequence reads TGCAGTGCTAGATATATTGTCGTACAGGGTGATAACTACGAGCAGTACTTC.